The present T cell receptor beta chain was sequenced within a study of blood T cells in healthy people across ages. A sample-barcoded 5' primer and a J-beta primer mix were used in a second PCR of roughly 6 to 11 cycles. MiXCR was run by TCRdb on the 5' RACE reads, yielding one entry per CDR3 protein. Of roughly 1,800,000 distinct CDR3 sequences in the sample, around half are singletons; the top ten hold roughly 2.1%. CDR3 length: 13 amino acids. The V segment lost 8 bases and the J segment 7 bases; nucleotides outside the gene matches: 13. Per the germline V gene, CDR1 is DFQATT and CDR2 is SNEGSKA (reference sequence).

This chain uses TRBV20-1 with TRBJ1-2; TRBD1 matches at 7 bases. The TCR was taken from a middle-aged woman in good health. Specimen: blood. This chain's CDR3 is CSTIRQGSLGYTF. CDR3 DNA sequence: TGCAGTACAATTCGACAGGGTTCACTTGGCTACACCTTC.